A selection of T cell receptor beta chains follows, all from one sample in a study of cytomegalovirus exposure and HLA in healthy donors. Assay: immunoSEQ multiplex PCR; the TCRdb copy retains only in-frame clones and omits some. This table has roughly 160,000 clones, 80% appearing once. Sequencing was performed on PBMCs. All receptors derive from a woman between 50 and 59 years old in good health and CMV-seronegative. Both conserved end residues are trimmed from each CDR3. Clone size is stated in some rows and not others, as once, few, many or a class when expanded.

v_call,j_call,clone_size,cdr3_aa
TRBV28,TRBJ1-5,-,ASSITAGRVQPQH
TRBV5-4,TRBJ1-1,-,ASSLAGTPNTEAF
TRBV6-1,TRBJ2-1,-,ASSVRLAGAHNEQF
TRBV5-1,TRBJ2-7,once,ASSGLAGGVGEQY
TRBV19,TRBJ1-2,medium-sized,ASSIVGGTNYGYT
TRBV13,TRBJ2-7,-,ASSLGQTYEQY
TRBV7-2,TRBJ2-1,-,ASSPAGTSGTGSYNEQF
TRBV9,TRBJ1-3,-,ASSKTGTGYGNTIY
TRBV7-2,TRBJ1-6,-,ASSLEWGLGDSPLH
TRBV5-4,TRBJ2-7,-,ASSLATGAYEQY
TRBV7-2,TRBJ2-5,-,ASSLVGGQETQY
TRBV6-5,TRBJ2-1,-,ASSYDGLADYNEQF